Below, 8 T cell receptor beta chains from the same sample are listed, as sequenced in a study of blood T cell repertoires in COVID-19. Method: immunoSEQ multiplex PCR; TCRdb's copy keeps in-frame clones and lacks some. The profile shows roughly 200,000 clones, 60% to 85% of them singletons. Material: peripheral blood. These TCRs come from a woman aged 45-65 years with active or convalescent COVID-19.

The chain employs TRBV6-5 and TRBJ1-5, with TRBD1 matching 8 bases. The CDR3 extends over 13 amino acids. CDR1 MNHEY and CDR2 SVGAGI come from the germline V gene. With V trimmed by 6 bases and J by 7 bases, 5 bases remained unmatched. The CDR3 nucleotides are TGTGCCAGCAGCCCGGACAGGGTACAGCCCCAGCATTTT. It yields the protein CASSPDRVQPQHF.

The gene calls are TRBV30 and TRBJ2-7, with 7 bases lining up with TRBD1. V lost 2 bases to trimming and J lost 0 bases; unmatched junction nucleotides: 4. This CDR3 has 14 amino acids. Germline V CDR1 and CDR2: GTSNPN, SVGIG (reference sequence). The CDR3: CAWSIGGSSYEQYF. In DNA form, the CDR3 reads TGTGCCTGGAGTATAGGGGGCAGCTCCTACGAGCAGTACTTC.

This chain's CDR3 is CASSEQQEILAGGRFF. CDR3 DNA: TGTGCCAGCAGTGAACAACAGGAGATCCTAGCGGGAGGTCGGTTCTTC. The chain carries TRBV28 and TRBJ2-1; 11 bases fit TRBD2. The germline V gene has CDR1 MDHEN and CDR2 SYDVKM. After removal of 5 bases from V and 15 bases from J, the junction contained 18 bases not matched to a gene. The CDR3 consists of 16 residues.

The CDR3 region is CAWDRDNRQPQHF. DNA for the CDR3: TGTGCCTGGGACCGGGACAACAGGCAGCCCCAGCATTTT. The genes are TRBV30 and TRBJ1-5, with a possible D match to TRBD1 (6 bases). Trimming cost V 5 bases and J 7 bases, with 15 bases left between them. Germline values: CDR1 GTSNPN, CDR2 SVGIG (reference sequence). The CDR3 runs to 13 residues.

V gene TRBV7-9 combines with J gene TRBJ2-2; maybe TRBD1 (5 bases). CDR1 is SEHNR and CDR2 is FQNEAQ in the germline V gene (reference sequence). The CDR3 extends over 14 amino acids. Trimming took off 5 bases at V and 0 bases at J, with 7 bases between the two ends. CDR3 in DNA: TGTGCCAGCAGCCCGGACACGAACACCGGGGAGCTGTTTTTT. It encodes CASSPDTNTGELFF.

This clone was counted many times. The chain couples TRBV6-5 to TRBJ2-1; TRBD2 matches at 13 bases. Trimming at V came to 6 bases and at J to 8 bases, leaving 7 bases not matched to a gene. Germline values: CDR1 MNHEY, CDR2 SVGAGI. The CDR3 spans 15 residues. The CDR3 here is CASRRLAGGEDEQFF. The CDR3 bases are TGTGCCAGCAGGAGACTAGCGGGAGGTGAGGATGAGCAGTTCTTC.

The chain employs TRBV21-1 and TRBJ1-6. TRBV21-1 constitutes a pseudogene. The CDR3 sequence is 16 residues long. This CDR3 reads CASSKARSSYNSPLHF. For the CDR3, the DNA is TGTGCCAGCAGCAAAGCGCGGAGCTCCTATAATTCACCCCTCCACTTT.

J is TRBJ2-7 and V is TRBV6-5; D might be TRBD1 (6 bases). Germline V gene sequence: CDR1 MNHEY, CDR2 SVGAGI. The CDR3 covers 14 residues. V lost 5 bases to trimming and J lost 2 bases, with 13 bases between them. The CDR3 here is CASSSSRGPYEQYF. CDR3 nucleotides: TGTGCCAGCAGTAGCTCCAGGGGTCCCTACGAGCAGTACTTC.